This TCR beta chain comes out of a study of blood T cell repertoires in COVID-19. The method was immunoSEQ multiplex PCR; TCRdb's version includes in-frame clones alone and lacks a portion of them. The table lists about 250,000 clones, roughly 87% of them singletons. This CDR3 has 14 amino acids. V lost 5 bases, J lost 6 bases, and 5 bases stayed unmatched. Germline values: CDR1 MGHRA, CDR2 YSYEKL. The sequenced sample consisted of PBMCs or T cells enriched from blood (not recorded which). V usage is TRBV4-1 and J usage is TRBJ2-2; 8 nucleotides agree with TRBD1. This clonotype was obtained from a woman in her 30s with acute COVID-19. The CDR3 here is CASSNRDRPGELFF. CDR3 sequence (DNA): TGCGCCAGCAGCAACCGGGACAGGCCCGGGGAGCTGTTTTTT.